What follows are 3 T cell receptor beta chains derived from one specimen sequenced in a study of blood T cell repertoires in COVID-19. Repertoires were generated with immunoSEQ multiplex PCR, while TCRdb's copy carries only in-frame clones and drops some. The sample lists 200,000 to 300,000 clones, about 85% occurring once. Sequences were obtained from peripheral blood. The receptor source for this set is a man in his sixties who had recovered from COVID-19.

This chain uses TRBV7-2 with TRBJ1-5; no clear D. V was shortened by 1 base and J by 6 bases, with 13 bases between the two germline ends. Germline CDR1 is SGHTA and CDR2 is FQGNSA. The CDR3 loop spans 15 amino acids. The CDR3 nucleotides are TGTGCCAGCAGCTTAGGATGGAGCGATATTCAGCCCCAGCATTTT. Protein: CASSLGWSDIQPQHF.

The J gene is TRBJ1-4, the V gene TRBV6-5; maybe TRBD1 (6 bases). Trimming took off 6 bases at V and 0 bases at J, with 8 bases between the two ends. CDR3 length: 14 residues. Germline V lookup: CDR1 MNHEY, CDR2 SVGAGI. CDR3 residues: CASSRTATNEKLFF. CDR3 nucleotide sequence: TGTGCCAGCAGCCGGACAGCAACTAATGAAAAACTGTTTTTT.

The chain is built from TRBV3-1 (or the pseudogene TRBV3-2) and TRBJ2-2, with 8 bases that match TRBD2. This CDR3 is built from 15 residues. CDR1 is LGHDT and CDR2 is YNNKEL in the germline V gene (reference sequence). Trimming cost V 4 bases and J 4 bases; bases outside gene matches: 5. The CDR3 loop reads CASSLWTSLTGELFF. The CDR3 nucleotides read TGTGCCAGCAGCCTGTGGACTAGCCTCACCGGGGAGCTGTTTTTT.